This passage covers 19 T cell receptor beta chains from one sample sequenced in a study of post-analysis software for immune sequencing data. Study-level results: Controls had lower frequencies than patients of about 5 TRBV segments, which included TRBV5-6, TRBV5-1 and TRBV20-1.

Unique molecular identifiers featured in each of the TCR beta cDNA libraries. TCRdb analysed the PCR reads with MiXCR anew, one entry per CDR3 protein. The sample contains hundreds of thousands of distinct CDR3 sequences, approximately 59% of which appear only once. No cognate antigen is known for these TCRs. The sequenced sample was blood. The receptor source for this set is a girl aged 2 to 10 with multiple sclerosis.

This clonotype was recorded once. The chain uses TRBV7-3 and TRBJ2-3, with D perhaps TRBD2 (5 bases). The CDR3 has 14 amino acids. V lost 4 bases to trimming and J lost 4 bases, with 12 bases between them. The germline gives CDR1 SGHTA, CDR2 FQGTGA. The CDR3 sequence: CASSSPSSPDTQYF. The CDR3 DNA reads TGTGCCAGCAGCTCCCCTAGCAGCCCAGATACGCAGTATTTT.

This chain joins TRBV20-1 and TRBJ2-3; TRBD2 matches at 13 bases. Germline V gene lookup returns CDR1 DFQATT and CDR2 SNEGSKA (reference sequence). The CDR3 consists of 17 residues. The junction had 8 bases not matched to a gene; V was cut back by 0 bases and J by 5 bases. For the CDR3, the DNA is TGCAGTGCTAGAGATCAGTTAGGACTAGCGGGGGTAGATACGCAGTATTTT. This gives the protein CSARDQLGLAGVDTQYF.

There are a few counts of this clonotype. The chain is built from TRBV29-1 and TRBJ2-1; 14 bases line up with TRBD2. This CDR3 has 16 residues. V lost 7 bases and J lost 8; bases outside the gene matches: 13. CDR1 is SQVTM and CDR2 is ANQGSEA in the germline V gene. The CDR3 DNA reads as TGCAGCGGTGGGACTAGCGGGAGAATAGGGTATTATGAGCAGTTCTTC. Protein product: CSGGTSGRIGYYEQFF.

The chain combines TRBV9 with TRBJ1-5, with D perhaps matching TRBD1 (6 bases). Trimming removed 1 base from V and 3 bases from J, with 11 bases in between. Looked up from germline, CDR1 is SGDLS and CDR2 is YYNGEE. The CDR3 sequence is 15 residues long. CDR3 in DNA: TGTGCCAGCAGCGTAAACCCAGGGGCCAATCAGCCCCAGCATTTT. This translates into CASSVNPGANQPQHF.

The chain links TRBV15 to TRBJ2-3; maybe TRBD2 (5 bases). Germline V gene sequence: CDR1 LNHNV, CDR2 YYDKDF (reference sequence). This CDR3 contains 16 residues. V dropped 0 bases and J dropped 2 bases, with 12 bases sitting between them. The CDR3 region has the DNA TGTGCCACCAGCAGAGATCGTTCTAGCTTCACAGATACGCAGTATTTT. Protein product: CATSRDRSSFTDTQYF.

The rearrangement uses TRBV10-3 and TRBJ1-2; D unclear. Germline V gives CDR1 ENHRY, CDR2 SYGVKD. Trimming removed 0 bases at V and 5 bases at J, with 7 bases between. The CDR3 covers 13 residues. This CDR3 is CAISESWEYGYTF. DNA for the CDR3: TGTGCCATCAGTGAGTCATGGGAGTATGGCTACACCTTC.

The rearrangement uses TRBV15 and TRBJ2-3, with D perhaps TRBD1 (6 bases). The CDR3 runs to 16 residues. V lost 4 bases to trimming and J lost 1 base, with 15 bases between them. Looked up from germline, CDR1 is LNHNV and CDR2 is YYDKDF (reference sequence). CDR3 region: CATSMSRDTRTDTQYF. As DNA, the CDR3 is TGTGCCACCAGCATGTCACGGGACACCCGCACAGATACGCAGTATTTT.

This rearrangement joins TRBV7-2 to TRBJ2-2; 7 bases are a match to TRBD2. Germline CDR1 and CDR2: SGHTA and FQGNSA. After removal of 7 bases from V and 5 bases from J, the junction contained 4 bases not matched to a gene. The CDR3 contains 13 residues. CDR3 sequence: CASTPGGTGELFF. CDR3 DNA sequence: TGTGCCAGCACCCCGGGAGGTACCGGGGAGCTGTTTTTT.

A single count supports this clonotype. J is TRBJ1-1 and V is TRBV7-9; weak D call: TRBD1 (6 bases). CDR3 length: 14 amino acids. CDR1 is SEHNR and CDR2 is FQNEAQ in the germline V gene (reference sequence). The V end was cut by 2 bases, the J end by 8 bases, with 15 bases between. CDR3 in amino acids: CASSLTPTGTEAFF. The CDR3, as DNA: TGTGCCAGCAGCTTAACCCCAACAGGGACGGAAGCTTTCTTT.

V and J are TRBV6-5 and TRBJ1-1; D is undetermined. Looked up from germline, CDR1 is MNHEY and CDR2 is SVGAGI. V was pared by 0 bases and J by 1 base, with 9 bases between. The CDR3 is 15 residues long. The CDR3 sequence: CASSYSVPSNTEAFF. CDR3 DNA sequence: TGTGCCAGCAGTTACTCGGTCCCCTCGAACACTGAAGCTTTCTTT.

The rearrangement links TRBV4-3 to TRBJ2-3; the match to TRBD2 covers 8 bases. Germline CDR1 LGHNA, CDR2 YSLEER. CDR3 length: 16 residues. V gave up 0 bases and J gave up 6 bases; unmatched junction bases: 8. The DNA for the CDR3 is TGCGCCAGCAGCCAAGAAGTCGCGGGGGGCCTCGATACGCAGTATTTT. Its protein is CASSQEVAGGLDTQYF.

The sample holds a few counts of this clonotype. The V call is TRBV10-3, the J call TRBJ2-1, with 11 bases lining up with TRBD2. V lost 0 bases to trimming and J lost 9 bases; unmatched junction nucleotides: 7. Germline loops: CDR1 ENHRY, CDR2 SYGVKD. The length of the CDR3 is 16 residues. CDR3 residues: CAISESVSGRVGEQFF. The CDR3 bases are TGTGCCATCAGTGAGTCGGTTAGCGGGAGGGTCGGTGAGCAGTTCTTC.

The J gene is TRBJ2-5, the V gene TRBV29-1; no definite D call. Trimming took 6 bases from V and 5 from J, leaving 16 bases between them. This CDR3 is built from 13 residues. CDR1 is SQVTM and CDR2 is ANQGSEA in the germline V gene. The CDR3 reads CSVRRISRETQYF. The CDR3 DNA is TGCAGCGTGCGTAGGATCTCCAGGGAGACCCAGTACTTC.

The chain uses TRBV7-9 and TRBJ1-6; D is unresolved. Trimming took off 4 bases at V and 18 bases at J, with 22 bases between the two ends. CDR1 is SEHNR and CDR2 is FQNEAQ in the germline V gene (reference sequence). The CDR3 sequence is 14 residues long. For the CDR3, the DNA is TGTGCCAGCAGCTCGGACGGATATAATTCACTCCCCCACTTT. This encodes CASSSDGYNSLPHF.

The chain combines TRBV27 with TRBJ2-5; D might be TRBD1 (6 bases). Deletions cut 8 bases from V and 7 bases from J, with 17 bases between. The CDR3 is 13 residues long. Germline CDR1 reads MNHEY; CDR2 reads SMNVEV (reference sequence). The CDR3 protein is CASFPQGFGTQYF. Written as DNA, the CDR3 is TGTGCCAGCTTCCCACAGGGTTTCGGGACCCAGTACTTC.

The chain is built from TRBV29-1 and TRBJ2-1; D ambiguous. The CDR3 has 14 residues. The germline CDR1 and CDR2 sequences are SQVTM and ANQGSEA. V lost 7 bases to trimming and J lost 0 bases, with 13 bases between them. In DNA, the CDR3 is TGCAGCGGCGTAGAGTGGGGCTCCTACAATGAGCAGTTCTTC. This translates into CSGVEWGSYNEQFF.

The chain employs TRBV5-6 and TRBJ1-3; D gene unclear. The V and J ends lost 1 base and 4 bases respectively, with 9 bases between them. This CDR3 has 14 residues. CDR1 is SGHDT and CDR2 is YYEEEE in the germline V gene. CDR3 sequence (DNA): TGTGCCAGCAGCTTGCGACTCTACGGAAACACCATATATTTT. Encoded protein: CASSLRLYGNTIYF.

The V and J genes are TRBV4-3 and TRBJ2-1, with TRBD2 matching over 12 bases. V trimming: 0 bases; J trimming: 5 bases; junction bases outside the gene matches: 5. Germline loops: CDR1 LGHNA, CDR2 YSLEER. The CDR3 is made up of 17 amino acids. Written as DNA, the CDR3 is TGCGCCAGCAGCCAAGATCGGACTAGCGGGGTCGACAATGAGCAGTTCTTC. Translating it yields CASSQDRTSGVDNEQFF.

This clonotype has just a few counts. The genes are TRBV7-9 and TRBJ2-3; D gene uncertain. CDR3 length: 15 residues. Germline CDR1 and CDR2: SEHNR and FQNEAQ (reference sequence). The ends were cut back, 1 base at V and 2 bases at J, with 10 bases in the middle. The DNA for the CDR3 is TGTGCCAGCAGCTTAGACAATGACCTCACAGATACGCAGTATTTT. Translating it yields CASSLDNDLTDTQYF.